This TCR beta chain was profiled in a study of blood T cell repertoires in COVID-19. Background on the study: The samples span acute and convalescent COVID-19 from the United States, Italy and Spain. PBMCs, B-cell-depleted T cells, or T cells were the source of the cDNA or gDNA that made up the material.

Authors' data handling: Reference gene primers were amplified, and this amplification served to estimate nucleated cell counts. Sequencing used immunoSEQ multiplex PCR; TCRdb keeps in-frame clones, though not all of them. V, J and clone size derive from that table, while D and trimming were established from the DNA sequence. The sample contains hundreds of thousands of clones, 70% to 90% of which appear only once. The V and J ends lost 5 bases and 0 bases respectively, with 14 bases between them. This CDR3 spans 16 amino acids. The germline V gene has CDR1 LGHDT and CDR2 YNNKEL (reference sequence). This TCR was sampled from a man older than 75 with acute or convalescent COVID-19. The chain has TRBV3-1 (or the pseudogene TRBV3-2) and TRBJ1-5, with D possibly being TRBD1 (5 bases). Sequenced sample: peripheral blood. The CDR3 loop is CASSAQGGLSNQPQHF. In nucleotides, the CDR3 is TGTGCCAGCAGCGCTCAGGGTGGGCTTAGCAATCAGCCCCAGCATTTT.